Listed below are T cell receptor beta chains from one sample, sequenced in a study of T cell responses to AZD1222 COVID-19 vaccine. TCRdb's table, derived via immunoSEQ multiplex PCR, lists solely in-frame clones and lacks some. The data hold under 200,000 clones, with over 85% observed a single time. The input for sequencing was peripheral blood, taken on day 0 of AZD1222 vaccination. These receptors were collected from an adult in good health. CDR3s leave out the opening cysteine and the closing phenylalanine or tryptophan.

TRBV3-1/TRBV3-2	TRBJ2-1	ASSRIDNEQF
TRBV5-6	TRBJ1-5	ASSPGLPRGQPQH
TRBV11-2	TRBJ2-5	ASSSGVVPETQY
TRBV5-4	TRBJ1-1	ASSDKMNTEAF
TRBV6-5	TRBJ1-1	ASTPRLATEAF
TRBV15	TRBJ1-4	ATSRGDSNEKLF
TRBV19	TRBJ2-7	ASSIHSGVAAIYEQY
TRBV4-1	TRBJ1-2	ASSQGQGAGGYT
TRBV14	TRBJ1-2	ASSQLIPGQPNYGYT
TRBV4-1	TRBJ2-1	ASSLFGASGSADEQF
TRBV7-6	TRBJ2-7	ASSPSGGASASQY
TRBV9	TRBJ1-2	ASSVGPGEGYT
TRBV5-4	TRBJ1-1	ASSPGKDTEAF
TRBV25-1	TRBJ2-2	ASSNLRDVVNTGELF
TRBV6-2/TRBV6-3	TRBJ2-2	ASTPSGRTPGELF
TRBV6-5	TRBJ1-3	ASSSGQGNPGNTIY
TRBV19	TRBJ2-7	ASRGQGGYEQY
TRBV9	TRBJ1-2	ASSVGVYGYT
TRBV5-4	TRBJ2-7	ASSLGQGASYEQY
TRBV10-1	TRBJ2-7	ASSERGSYEQY
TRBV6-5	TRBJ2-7	ASSWARGQGAGEQY
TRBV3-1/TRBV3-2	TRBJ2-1	ASSQLAGGPDEQF
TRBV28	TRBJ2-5	ASSILTGVGETQY
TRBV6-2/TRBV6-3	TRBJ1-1	ASSLSSGTGPRAF
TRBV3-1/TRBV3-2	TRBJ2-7	ASSQVVGAAYEQY
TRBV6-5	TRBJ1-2	ASSYRQGNDYGYT
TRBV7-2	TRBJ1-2	ASSLGGSYGYT
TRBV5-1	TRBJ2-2	ASSPRQGVYTGELF
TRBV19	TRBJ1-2	AIVGPNYGYT
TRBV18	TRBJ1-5	ASSPEAGNQPQH
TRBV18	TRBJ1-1	ASQEQANTEAF
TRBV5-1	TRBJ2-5	ASSFGQGGTQY
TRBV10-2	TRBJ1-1	ASTPGQGGNTEAF
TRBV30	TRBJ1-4	AWSPPRDGLEKLF
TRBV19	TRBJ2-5	ASGLAGMETQY
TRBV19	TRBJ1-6	ASSTTGARSPLH
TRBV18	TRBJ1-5	ASSPRNRHQNQPQH
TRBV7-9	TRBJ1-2	ASRETGDGYGYT
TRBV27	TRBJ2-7	ASSHLGGGVSSYEQY
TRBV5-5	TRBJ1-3	ASSSDPGRFGNTIY
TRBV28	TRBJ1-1	ASKIGGFKAF
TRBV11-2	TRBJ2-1	ASSLDRGGYNEQF
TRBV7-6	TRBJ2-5	ASSPRDRGTETQY
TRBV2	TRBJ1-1	ASSAPRDIPNTEAF